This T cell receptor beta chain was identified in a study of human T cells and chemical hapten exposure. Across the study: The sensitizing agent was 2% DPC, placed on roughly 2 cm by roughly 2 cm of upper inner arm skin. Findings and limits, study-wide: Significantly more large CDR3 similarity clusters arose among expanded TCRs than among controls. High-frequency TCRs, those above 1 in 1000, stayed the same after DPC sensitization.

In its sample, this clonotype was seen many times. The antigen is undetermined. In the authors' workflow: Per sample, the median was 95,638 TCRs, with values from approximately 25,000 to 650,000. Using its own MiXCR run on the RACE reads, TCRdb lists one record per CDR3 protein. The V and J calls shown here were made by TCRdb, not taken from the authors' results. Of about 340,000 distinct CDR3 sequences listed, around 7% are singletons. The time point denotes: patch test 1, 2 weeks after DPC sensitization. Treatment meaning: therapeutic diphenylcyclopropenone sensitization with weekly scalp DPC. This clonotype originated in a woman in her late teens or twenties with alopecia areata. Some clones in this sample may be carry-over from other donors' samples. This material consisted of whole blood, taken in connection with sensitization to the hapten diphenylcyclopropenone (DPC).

DNA for the CDR3: TGTGCCAGCCGAGAAGCATCAGAAGCAGGTACTTCGAGTGAGCAGTTCTTC. It translates to CASREASEAGTSSEQFF. V and J are TRBV6-4 and TRBJ2-1; D gene ambiguous. CDR3 length equals 17 residues. Trimming took 8 bases from V and 9 from J, leaving 29 bases between them. CDR1 MRHNA and CDR2 SNTAGT come from the germline V gene.